A selection of T cell receptor beta chains follows, all from one sample in a study of OX40 agonist ivuxolimab in advanced cancers. This table comes from immunoSEQ multiplex PCR, and its TCRdb copy is limited to in-frame clones, with some not included. The table records about 77,000 clones, around 83% of them present only once. This sample comprised CD4+ or CD8+ T cells sorted from blood, obtained in a trial of the OX40 agonist ivuxolimab. These receptors all stem from an adult with an advanced solid tumor such as melanoma, head and neck, liver or kidney cancer. The CDR3 runs from the conserved cysteine through the conserved F or W. D genes are given only for firm matches. Some rows mark clone size as missing; the rest say once, few, many or name a class of expanded clone.

TRBV15	NA	TRBJ2-2	NA	TGTGCCACCAGCAGACAGTTCACCGGGGAGCTGTTTTTT	CATSRQFTGELFF
TRBV2	NA	TRBJ2-5	TRBD2	TGTGCCAGCAGTCCGACTAGCGGGGACGAGACCCAGTACTTC	CASSPTSGDETQYF
TRBV11-2	NA	TRBJ2-2	NA	TGTGCCAGCAGCCCACGACGTTTCGACAGAGGGGAGCTGTTTTTT	CASSPRRFDRGELFF
TRBV5-6	NA	TRBJ2-2	TRBD1	TGTGCCAGCAGCTTCCAGGGGGCGACCGGGGAGCTGTTTTTT	CASSFQGATGELFF
TRBV7-2	NA	TRBJ1-1	TRBD1	TGTGCCAGCAGCTACCAAGGGGGCAGCAACACTGAAGCTTTCTTT	CASSYQGGSNTEAFF
TRBV30	NA	TRBJ1-1	NA	TGTGCCTGGAGTGTCCAACTAGGAGGGAACACTGAAGCTTTCTTT	CAWSVQLGGNTEAFF
TRBV7-9	NA	TRBJ2-3	NA	TGTGCCAGCAGCTTAGTACAGCAGATAGATACGCAGTATTTT	CASSLVQQIDTQYF
TRBV27	once	TRBJ1-4	NA	TGTGCCAGCAGATCAGGGCCCGAAGGAGGGAAACTGTTTTTT	CASRSGPEGGKLFF
TRBV6-5	NA	TRBJ1-1	NA	TGTGCCAGCAGTTACTACACTGAAGCTTTCTTT	CASSYYTEAFF
TRBV11-3	NA	TRBJ1-2	NA	TGTGCCAGCAGCCCCGACCGCAACTATGGCTACACCTTC	CASSPDRNYGYTF
TRBV29-1	NA	TRBJ2-1	TRBD2	TGCAGCGTTGAGGCGGGGGGGCTAGCGGGGTCTAGCTCCTACAATGAGCAGTTCTTC	CSVEAGGLAGSSSYNEQFF
TRBV5-1	NA	TRBJ2-2	TRBD1	TGCGCCAGCAGCTTCGTACCCCCGGGACAGGGGAACACCGGGGAGCTGTTTTTT	CASSFVPPGQGNTGELFF
TRBV6-1	NA	TRBJ1-5	NA	TGTGCCAGCAGTGAAGGATTCGATCAGCCCCAGCATTTT	CASSEGFDQPQHF
TRBV10-2	NA	TRBJ2-1	TRBD2	TGCGCCAGCAGTGAGGGGAGCGGGAGCGGGGCCTACAATGAGCAGTTCTTC	CASSEGSGSGAYNEQFF
TRBV19	NA	TRBJ1-5	NA	TGTGCCAGTAGTAGCCTTTGGGGGGATCAGCCCCAGCATTTT	CASSSLWGDQPQHF
TRBV10-3	few	TRBJ1-5	NA	TGTGCCATCAGTACAGGGAAAGGTCAGCCCCAGCATTTT	CAISTGKGQPQHF
TRBV4-2	NA	TRBJ1-5	TRBD1	TGTGCCAGCAGCCCAATAAGGGGGCCGAATGGCCTTAGCAATCAGCCCCAGCATTTT	CASSPIRGPNGLSNQPQHF
TRBV28	NA	TRBJ2-3	NA	TGTGCCAGCAGAGGAGTATCTGTAAGTGTAGATACGCAGTATTTT	CASRGVSVSVDTQYF
TRBV23-1	once	TRBJ2-3	TRBD2	TGCGCCAGCAGTCAAGCCGAGCGGGGCTCCCCAGATACGCAGTATTTT	CASSQAERGSPDTQYF
TRBV27	few	TRBJ1-2	TRBD1	TGTGCCAGCAGTTCCCTGACAGGGAGGCCTAGGGGCTACACCTTC	CASSSLTGRPRGYTF
TRBV4-1	NA	TRBJ1-1	TRBD1	TGCGCCAGCAGCCAAGATAGGGGACAGGGAGCTTTCTTT	CASSQDRGQGAFF
TRBV11-1	NA	TRBJ2-5	TRBD2	TGTGCCAGCAGCGGTGGCGTGGCGGGGGGCTTTCAAGAGACCCAGTACTTC	CASSGGVAGGFQETQYF
TRBV5-1	NA	TRBJ2-7	TRBD2	TGCGCCAGCAGCTTGTTAAGCGGGGGTCCCTACGAGCAGTACTTC	CASSLLSGGPYEQYF
TRBV7-2	few	TRBJ2-3	NA	TGTGCCAGCATGGCCCGTGTGGGAGATACGCAGTATTTT	CASMARVGDTQYF
TRBV28	NA	TRBJ2-3	TRBD2	TGTGCCAGCCCACCCCGGGAGGGCCAGCTCCGAGGGGATACGCAGTATTTT	CASPPREGQLRGDTQYF
TRBV28	NA	TRBJ1-6	NA	TGTGCCAGCATTCTTCGACCGGGGAGTTCACCCCTCCACTTT	CASILRPGSSPLHF
TRBV29-1	few	TRBJ1-2	NA	TGCAGCGCTGACTCCACCTATGGCTACACCTTC	CSADSTYGYTF
TRBV7-2	NA	TRBJ1-5	NA	TGTGCCAGCAGCTTAGCGCACAGCAATCAGCCCCAGCATTTT	CASSLAHSNQPQHF
TRBV29-1	once	TRBJ2-3	NA	TGCAGCGTTGAAGGGGCAGGAGCCTTTTTCACAGATACGCAGTATTTT	CSVEGAGAFFTDTQYF
TRBV5-1	NA	TRBJ2-7	NA	TGCGCCAGCAGCTTGACCGGGGTGACCTACGAGCAGTACTTC	CASSLTGVTYEQYF
TRBV2	NA	TRBJ2-2	NA	TGTGCCAGCAGTGAGGGTGGGGGAGCGAACACCGGGGAGCTGTTTTTT	CASSEGGGANTGELFF
TRBV5-1	NA	TRBJ2-5	TRBD1	TGCGCCAGCAGCCTACAGGGGACCCAAGAGACCCAGTACTTC	CASSLQGTQETQYF
TRBV7-2	NA	TRBJ2-7	TRBD2	TGTGCCAGCAGCTTAACTAGCGGGGGCTCCTACGAGCAGTACTTC	CASSLTSGGSYEQYF
TRBV4-2	NA	TRBJ2-5	TRBD2	TGTGCCAGCAGCCACACTAGCGGGATAAAGACCCAGTACTTC	CASSHTSGIKTQYF
TRBV6-1	NA	TRBJ1-1	TRBD1	TGTGCCAGCAGGGAGGACAGGGCGAACACTGAAGCTTTCTTT	CASREDRANTEAFF
TRBV28	NA	TRBJ1-5	TRBD1	TGTGCCAGCAGCCCCGGGACAGTCTATCAGCCCCAGCATTTT	CASSPGTVYQPQHF
TRBV27	NA	TRBJ1-5	NA	TGTGCCAGCAGTGTGACATCGGCCTACAATCAGCCCCAGCATTTT	CASSVTSAYNQPQHF